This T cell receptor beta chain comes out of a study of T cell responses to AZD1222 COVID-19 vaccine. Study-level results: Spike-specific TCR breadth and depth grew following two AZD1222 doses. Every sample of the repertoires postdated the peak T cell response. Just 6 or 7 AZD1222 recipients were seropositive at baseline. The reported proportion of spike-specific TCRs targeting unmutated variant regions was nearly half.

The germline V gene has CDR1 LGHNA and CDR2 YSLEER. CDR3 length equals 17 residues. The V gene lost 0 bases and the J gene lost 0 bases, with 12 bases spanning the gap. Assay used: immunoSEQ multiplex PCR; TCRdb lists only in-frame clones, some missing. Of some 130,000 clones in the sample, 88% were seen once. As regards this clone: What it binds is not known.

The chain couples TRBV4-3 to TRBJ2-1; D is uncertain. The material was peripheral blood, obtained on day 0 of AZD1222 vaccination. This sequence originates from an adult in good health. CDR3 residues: CASSQDQVRSSYNEQFF. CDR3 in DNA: TGCGCCAGCAGCCAAGATCAGGTCAGAAGCTCCTACAATGAGCAGTTCTTC.